This TCR beta chain derives from a study of CXCR3-negative and CXCR3-positive naive CD8 T cells. Overall study: With about 1.5 +/- 0.3 million reads per library, the TRB reads numbered around 140 million in total.

Through 5' RACE with UMI labels, the TRB cDNA libraries were prepared. Reprocessing the 5' RACE reads, TCRdb reports a single entry for every CDR3 protein and omits DNA. The listing records under 60,000 distinct CDR3 sequences. The length of the CDR3 is 13 residues. From germline, CDR1 is SEHNR and CDR2 FQNEAQ (reference sequence). With respect to this clonotype: The antigen is not known.

Study-level points and caveats: Because surface CD5 did not distinguish the naive subsets, TCR strength was inferred from TRB CDR3 properties. Naive cells positive for CXCR3 carried more hydrophobic TRB CDR3s than CXCR3-negative ones. Diversity proved comparably high across both naive subsets and much lower in memory CD8+ cells. TRBV-TRBJ usage was similar across naive CXCR3 subsets but distinct in memory cells.

The TCR sequence derives from a human donor in good health. Some clones in this sample may be carry-over from other donors' samples. Material: naive CXCR3+ CD8+ T cells from blood. This sample's subset: CD45RO-CCR7+CD27+CD95- naive CD8+ T cells expressing CXCR3 (TNR3+). The J gene is TRBJ1-1, the V gene TRBV7-9. CDR3 region: CASSLVGNTEAFF.